The entry below describes one TCR beta chain. What this receptor recognizes is not known. No base-level quality is on record; no much larger clone is a single base apart. From the germline V gene, CDR1 is SGDLS and CDR2 is YYNGEE. The CDR3 contains 14 residues, cysteine and phenylalanine counted. Only the CDR3 part of the read is kept: 42 bases, read in frame from the first base. Trimming leaves V shorter by 2 bases and J shorter by 9 bases, with the junction holding 8 bases beyond the gene matches. This record comes from a study of human T cells and chemical hapten exposure (dated by TCRdb to the early 2020s). Background for the entire study: For sensitization, 2% DPC in acetone was applied to a roughly 2 cm by roughly 2 cm area of upper inner arm skin. Throughout the roughly 25-week study period, patients were also given weekly therapeutic DPC doses on the scalp. Patch testing was done on the upper back using Finn chambers containing 0.01% DPC, and results were scored after 6 days according to International Contact Dermatitis Research Group standards. Most of the patients in the cohort were female, and the cohort covered alopecia areata with under or over 50% scalp involvement, alopecia totalis and alopecia universalis. Libraries were combined into a pool for sequencing, and differences in TCR yield between samples came mainly from small differences in library volumes within the pool. In alopecia patients, the study followed how the peripheral blood TCR repertoire changed in vivo over primary and secondary sensitization to diphenylcyclopropenone (DPC), a hapten. Patient blood was sampled pre-sensitization (week 0) and at 2, 6 and about 24 weeks after DPC sensitization. For TCR sequencing, blood came from 25 to 35 alopecia patients at anywhere from one to four time points (pre-sensitization, 2, 6 and 24 weeks).

The library was produced with RACE. Instrument used: NextSeq 500. Library preparation attached unique molecular identifiers to individual cDNA molecules for quantitative, reproducible TCR counting. Each blood RNA sample was used to sequence both TCR alpha and TCR beta chains. On the authors' methods: The median number of TCRs per sample was roughly 94,000, ranging from roughly 23,224 to 690,600. The Decombinator software suite was used to annotate the V, J and CDR3 of the TCR reads. To make PS versus PT1 abundance plots, every sample was subsampled to the same number of TCRs (28,000). TCRs were defined as expanded if absent before sensitization and observed at least eight times at the 2-week time point. The public sequencing data were trimmed at Q25 with fastp and processed into clonotypes with MiXCR by TCRdb, which kept only in-frame beta chains. Rows with one shared CDR3 protein collapse into an entry with the most common genes and DNA. TCRdb, rather than the study authors, made the V and J calls. The sample table shows hundreds of thousands of distinct CDR3 sequences, and roughly 6% are seen once. The top ten constitute over 5.5% of the sample.

The time point label, read with the paper, signifies: patch test 2, 6 weeks after DPC sensitization. The sample's treatment or condition label is to be understood as: therapeutic diphenylcyclopropenone sensitization with weekly scalp DPC. At every patch-test visit, the blood draw took place before the patch test was put on. Patients were eligible if aged 18 to 70, diagnosed with alopecia and judged suitable for DPC therapy, and pregnant patients were excluded. Total RNA was extracted from unfractionated whole blood that had been collected in Tempus Blood RNA tubes. Overall study results and their limits: Alopecia, a presumed autoimmune disease, was present in all patients, so the immune response of the patients might differ from that of healthy individuals. After repeated subsampling, changes were observed in the strength of the expansion versus patch-test correlation and in the threshold at which the correlation became significant. Expanded TCRs formed significantly more large CDR3 similarity clusters than pre-sensitization or healthy control sets, consistent with antigen-driven responses. DPC sensitization did not change how many TCRs were above 1 in 1000 frequency, and no evidence was found of alterations in global repertoire structure. A positive correlation was found between the number of PT1 expanded TCRs and patch test score, with significance reached at thresholds 8, 16 and 32 but not 4.

The sequence links TRBV9 to TRBJ2-1, and TRBD1 aligns with 7 junction nucleotides. The clonotype comes from a woman aged 18-30 years with alopecia areata. Some clones in this sample may be carry-over from other donors' samples. The source material was whole blood, sampled in connection with sensitization to the hapten diphenylcyclopropenone (DPC). The CDR3 loop reads CASSVRTGGSEQFF. The DNA sequence reads TGTGCCAGCAGCGTCCGGACAGGAGGTAGTGAGCAGTTCTTC.